This is a list of T cell receptor beta chains from one sample in a study of blood T cell repertoires in COVID-19. Generated by immunoSEQ multiplex PCR, the TCRdb table keeps only in-frame clones and is missing some. The sample includes more than 250,000 clones, 70% to 90% of them seen just once. Specimen: PBMCs or T cells enriched from blood (not recorded which). The origin of the receptors is a man aged 25-45 years who had recovered from COVID-19. CDR3s include the opening cysteine and the closing phenylalanine or tryptophan. The order of the fields is J gene, D gene, V gene, clone size, CDR3 protein. The D gene is left open where the match is weak. Rows give clone size only sometimes, using once, few, many, or a class for an expanded clone.

TRBJ1-5 TRBD1 TRBV27 . CASSLSRQGEQPQHF
TRBJ2-5 . TRBV19 . CASSPVGQYQETQYF
TRBJ2-7 TRBD2 TRBV19 . CASSIGGAGEYEQYF
TRBJ2-3 TRBD2 TRBV5-5 . CASSPRTSGRTDTQYF
TRBJ2-1 . TRBV7-9 . CASSDWVMSSYNEQFF
TRBJ1-1 . TRBV5-6 . CASSLASGGPEAFF
TRBJ1-2 TRBD1 TRBV7-8 . CASSPRGTGNHGYTF
TRBJ2-7 . TRBV7-9 . CASSLNFRGDEQYF
TRBJ2-3 TRBD2 TRBV29-1 . CSAQMTSGGSDTQYF
TRBJ1-2 TRBD1 TRBV5-8 . CASSRQGLRGYTF
TRBJ2-7 . TRBV29-1 few CSVEGPSSYEQYF
TRBJ1-1 . TRBV29-1 . CSLYGGSEAFF
TRBJ1-1 . TRBV10-1 . CASSESQNTEAFF
TRBJ2-7 . TRBV5-1 . CASSLATDSYEQYF
TRBJ2-1 . TRBV6-1 . CASSEVGGSYNEQFF
TRBJ1-6 . TRBV30 . CAWSHSEASSYNSPLHF
TRBJ1-2 TRBD1 TRBV9 . CASSVDGQGTYGYTF
TRBJ2-5 TRBD1 TRBV5-5 . CASSLGQGSETQYF
TRBJ2-5 . TRBV6-5 . CASAAVSQETQYF
TRBJ1-4 TRBD1 TRBV3-1/TRBV3-2 . CASSQDWRDRNEKLFF
TRBJ1-6 . TRBV5-8 . CASSFHRDSPLHF
TRBJ2-3 TRBD1 TRBV6-4 . CASSDRGTGGADTQYF
TRBJ1-6 . TRBV6-5 . CASSSSGQGNSPLHF
TRBJ1-1 . TRBV6-1 . CASRGGNTEAFF
TRBJ1-3 . TRBV7-9 once CASSLSGQPGNTIYF
TRBJ1-4 TRBD1 TRBV27 . CASSFSGGNEKLFF
TRBJ1-1 . TRBV3-1/TRBV3-2 . CASSPISTANTEAFF
TRBJ2-1 TRBD1 TRBV3-1/TRBV3-2 . CASSLVRGRDEQFF